Reported below is one T cell receptor (beta chain). Per the germline V gene, CDR1 is SGHAT and CDR2 is FQNNGV. The germline V and J ends were trimmed by 5 bases and 0 bases, with 17 bases remaining between them. This CDR3 spans 16 amino acids. Profiled with immunoSEQ multiplex PCR; TCRdb holds only in-frame clones, not every one. This table holds 180,000 or so clones, nearly 90% found once. The data were taken from a study of blood T cell repertoires in COVID-19. Study details: Researchers got acute and convalescent COVID-19 samples from the United States, Italy and Spain.

The receptor's source is a man aged 45-65 years with acute or convalescent COVID-19. The chain couples TRBV11-2 to TRBJ2-7, with D possibly matching TRBD2 (6 bases). Sequences were obtained from peripheral blood. CDR3 DNA sequence: TGTGCCAGCAGCCTCATCGGTCTAGCGAACTCCTACGAGCAGTACTTC. This codes for CASSLIGLANSYEQYF.